Sequencing of this T cell receptor beta chain was carried out in a study of graft-versus-host responses after intestinal transplantation. Comment on this clone: The sample contains more than one DNA sequence encoding this CDR3.

Profiled with immunoSEQ multiplex PCR; TCRdb holds only in-frame clones, not every one. The sample records roughly 69,000 clones, around 90% being singletons. Per the germline V gene, CDR1 is SGHDT and CDR2 is YYEEEE. This CDR3 contains 14 residues. V lost 1 base to trimming and J lost 4 bases; unmatched junction nucleotides: 3. The chain couples TRBV5-6 to TRBJ2-7, with TRBD1 matching 9 bases. This clonotype originated in a human patient who received an intestinal transplant, so some T cells may come from the graft donor. The sample in question was bone marrow, obtained 734 days after intestinal transplantation. The chain's CDR3 is CASSLPGQGYEQYF. The CDR3 DNA reads as TGTGCCAGCAGCTTGCCGGGACAGGGATACGAGCAGTACTTC.